One sample yielded the 25 T cell receptor beta chains listed below, sequenced in a study of tumor and adjacent non-tumor tissue in lung cancer. TCRbeta libraries were built with three rounds of nested PCR, modified from ARM-PCR. TCRdb reprocessed the multiplex PCR reads with MiXCR, giving one entry per CDR3 protein. The sample has about 110,000 distinct CDR3 sequences; approximately 84% are singletons. This sample's RNA came from whole unsorted tissue. Specimen: lung tumor tissue. Every receptor here comes from a man between 65 and 85 years old with non-small cell lung cancer.

Comment on this clonotype: At one end, the junction sequence differs from germline, possibly due to a read error. The V and J genes are TRBV6-6 and TRBJ1-1, with D uncertain. There are 12 residues in the CDR3. Germline CDR1 MNHNY, CDR2 SVGAGI (reference sequence). The CDR3 DNA sequence: TGTTCCAGCAGGCTAGCCGACACTGAAGCTTTCTTT. It translates to CSSRLADTEAFF.

In this sample, this clonotype turned up many times. The J gene is TRBJ1-1, the V gene TRBV28, with 7 bases matching TRBD1. After removal of 7 bases from V and 1 base from J, the junction contained 6 bases not matched to a gene. The CDR3 length is 14 residues. Germline values: CDR1 MDHEN, CDR2 SYDVKM. CDR3 nucleotide sequence: TGTGCCAGCACCCCCGGGACAGAGAACACTGAAGCTTTCTTT. It encodes CASTPGTENTEAFF.

This clonotype was seen a single time. Compared with germline, one end of the junction differs, possibly owing to a read error. The chain is built from TRBV4-3 and TRBJ2-5; possibly TRBD1 for D (6 bases). This CDR3 has 16 residues. CDR1 and CDR2 from the germline V gene are LGHNA and YSLEER. This CDR3 reads CASSQAGMVGQETQYF. As DNA, the CDR3 is TGCGCCAGCAGCCAAGCCGGAATGGTGGGACAAGAGACCCAATACTTC.

V gene TRBV6-6 combines with J gene TRBJ2-1; no definite D call. In germline, CDR1 is MNHNY, CDR2 SVGAGI (reference sequence). This CDR3 spans 15 amino acids. V gave up 0 bases and J gave up 16 bases, with 22 bases separating them. This CDR3 reads CASSYSTGADNEHFF. For the CDR3, the DNA is TGTGCCAGCAGTTACTCGACGGGCGCAGACAATGAACACTTCTTC.

Turning to this clonotype: A junction boundary mismatches the germline segment, possibly from a read error. The genes are TRBV6-5 and TRBJ2-3; TRBD2 matches at 7 bases. The length of the CDR3 is 16 residues. Germline V lookup: CDR1 MNHEY, CDR2 SVGAGI. The CDR3 is CASSDPGLPGRDTQYF. Written as DNA, the CDR3 is TGCGCCAGCAGTGACCCGGGACTACCGGGACGAGATACGCAGTATTTT.

As to this clonotype: The junction does not match germline at one end; this may be a read error. V and J are TRBV28 and TRBJ2-6; D possibly corresponds to TRBD1 (5 bases). Germline V gene lookup returns CDR1 MDHEN and CDR2 SYDVKM. CDR3 length: 17 amino acids. The CDR3, as DNA: TGTGCCAGCAGCCTTCTAGGGAAGACCTCTGGGGCCAACGCCCTGACTTTC. Translating gives CASSLLGKTSGANALTF.

The sample holds one count of this clonotype. The conserved closing phenylalanine or tryptophan is absent in this CDR3, likely reflecting a read error. The chain employs TRBV6-2 or TRBV6-3 and TRBJ2-1; 8 nucleotides agree with TRBD2. CDR3 length: 15 residues. V shed 5 bases, J shed 6 bases, and the junction held 9 bases outside the gene matches. Germline-derived CDR1 and CDR2 are MNHEY and SVGEGT. The CDR3 region is CASSLGLGNTNEQFY. The CDR3, as DNA: TGTGCCAGCAGTCTGGGACTAGGCAACACCAATGAGCAGTTCTAC.

A note on this clonotype: Compared with germline, one end of the junction differs, possibly owing to a read error. V usage is TRBV29-1 and J usage is TRBJ2-1; a possible D gene is TRBD2 (5 bases). The CDR3 consists of 14 residues. The V gene's germline CDR1 is SQVTM and CDR2 ANQGSEA. CDR3 loop: CSVEDFRVYNEQFF. The DNA for the CDR3 is TGTAGCGTTGAAGATTTTAGGGTGTACAATGAGCAGTTCTTC.

This clonotype is a singleton in its sample. The rearrangement joins TRBV11-2 to TRBJ2-1; TRBD2 might be the D (5 bases). The CDR3 spans 15 residues. Germline V gives CDR1 SGHAT, CDR2 FQNNGV. Trimming cost V 1 base and J 5 bases, with 12 bases left between them. The CDR3 nucleotides are TGTGCCAGCAGCTTAGTGGTGTCGGGGAACAATGAGCAGTTCTTC. This translates into CASSLVVSGNNEQFF.

Details on this clonotype: The conserved closing phenylalanine or tryptophan is absent in this CDR3, likely reflecting a read error. The V and J genes are TRBV10-3 and TRBJ2-2; D gene ambiguous. The CDR3 spans 13 residues. Per the germline V gene, CDR1 is ENHRY and CDR2 is SYGVKD. The CDR3 bases are TGTGGCATAGTCGATGAGAACACCGGGGAGCTGTTTATT. It codes for CGIVDENTGELFI.

Regarding this clonotype: Sequence at one end of the junction differs from germline and may be a read error. The rearrangement joins TRBV11-3 to TRBJ1-1; TRBD1 is a possible D gene (6 bases). CDR1 and CDR2 (germline): SGHNT, YENEEA. There are 16 residues in the CDR3. This CDR3 reads CARSLGQWGVNTEAFF. The CDR3 DNA is TGTGCCAGGAGCTTGGGACAATGGGGCGTGAATACTGAAGCTTTCTTC.

For this clonotype: The germline gene is not matched at one end of the junction; a read error may be the cause. The V and J genes are TRBV7-3 and TRBJ2-7; D gene uncertain. CDR3 length: 15 residues. Germline loops: CDR1 SGHTA, CDR2 FQGTGA. The CDR3 region is CVSSLTGSGAYEQYF. The CDR3, as DNA: TGTGTCAGCAGCTTAACCGGGTCAGGAGCCTACGAGCAGTACTTC.

Concerning this clonotype itself: A junction boundary mismatches the germline segment, possibly from a read error. The chain couples TRBV10-1 to TRBJ1-2, with D possibly matching TRBD1 (6 bases). The length of the CDR3 is 15 residues. Germline V CDR1 and CDR2: WNHNN, SYGVQD (reference sequence). The CDR3 region has the DNA TGTTCCAGCAGTGAGTCGACAGGCCAACCCTACGGCTACACCTTC. Translation: CSSSESTGQPYGYTF.

A note on this clonotype: One end of the junction fails to match germline, which may point to a read error. The chain combines TRBV29-1 with TRBJ2-6, with 8 bases lining up with TRBD1. CDR3 length equals 18 residues. Per germline, CDR1 SQVTM and CDR2 ANQGSEA. The CDR3 sequence: CSVSDLDRVSSVANVLTF. The DNA of the CDR3 is TGCAGCGTTTCCGACCTGGACAGGGTTTCCTCTGTGGCCAACGTCCTGACTTTC. Using reference TRBV29-1 and TRBJ2-6 for the parts outside the CDR3, the full variable domain is SAVISQKPSRDICQRGTSLTIQCQVDSQVTMMFWYRQQPGQSLTLIATANQGSEATYESGFVIDKFPISRPNLTFSTLTVSNMSPEDSSIYLCSVSDLDRVSSVANVLTFGAGSRLTVL.

Remarks on this clonotype: Here the CDR3 omits its conserved ending phenylalanine or tryptophan, so a read error is the likely source. This CDR3 reads CSAERGMANYGYTL. CDR3 bases: TGCAGCGCCGAGAGAGGGATGGCAAACTATGGCTACACCCTC. The chain combines TRBV29-1 with TRBJ1-2; D unresolved. V was clipped by 7 bases and J by 2 bases, with 17 bases between them. In germline, CDR1 is SQVTM, CDR2 ANQGSEA. This CDR3 comprises 14 residues.

This chain connects TRBV4-3 to TRBJ2-1, with TRBD2 as a possible D gene (6 bases). The CDR3 runs 17 residues. Trimming pared 0 bases from V and 4 bases from J, leaving 16 bases between. CDR1 LGHNA and CDR2 YSLEER come from the germline V gene. CDR3 protein: CASSQDSSGAEYNEQFF. DNA for the CDR3: TGCGCCAGCAGCCAAGACTCGTCGGGAGCTGAATACAATGAGCAGTTCTTC.

Concerning this clonotype itself: One end of the junction does not line up with germline, which may come from a read error. The V and J genes are TRBV10-3 and TRBJ2-1; maybe TRBD2 (5 bases). The length of the CDR3 is 13 residues. Per the germline V gene, CDR1 is ENHRY and CDR2 is SYGVKD. The CDR3 is CAIRSSRTNEQFF. The CDR3 nucleotides read TGTGCTATCAGGTCTAGCCGGACCAATGAGCAGTTCTTC.

The chain recombines TRBV24-1 with TRBJ2-1, with TRBD1 matching 8 bases. The junction had 6 bases not matched to a gene; V was cut back by 6 bases and J by 6 bases. Per germline, CDR1 KGHDR and CDR2 SFDVKD. The length of the CDR3 is 14 residues. Written as DNA, the CDR3 is TGTGCCACCAGTCGCAGGGGGCTGGTCAATGAGCAGTTCTTC. The encoded protein is CATSRRGLVNEQFF.

Comments on this clonotype: Relative to the germline gene, one junction end is altered; a read error may explain this. The CDR3 DNA sequence: TGTGCCAGCAGCGTAGCTACAGGGACCGTGAACATTGAAGCTTTCTTT. Translating it yields CASSVATGTVNIEAFF. This chain joins TRBV9 and TRBJ1-1; TRBD1 might be the D (6 bases). This CDR3 has 16 amino acids. Germline V gene sequence: CDR1 SGDLS, CDR2 YYNGEE.

V and J are TRBV4-3 and TRBJ1-3; D is possibly TRBD1 (5 bases). Germline V gives CDR1 LGHNA, CDR2 YSLEER. V lost 10 bases and J 8 bases, leaving 21 bases between the germline ends. The CDR3 runs to 14 residues. The CDR3 reads CAKSQGVPADTIYF. The CDR3 bases are TGCGCCAAGAGCCAAGGGGTCCCGGCGGACACCATATATTTT.

The rearrangement links TRBV6-2 or TRBV6-3 to TRBJ2-7; D unclear. CDR1 and CDR2 (germline): MNHEY, SVGEGT. V dropped 7 bases and J dropped 7 bases, with 20 bases sitting between them. The CDR3 loop spans 14 amino acids. CDR3 bases: TGTGCCAGCAAAAGGAACTCCAGTTTCGTTGAGCAGTACTTC. Amino acid sequence: CASKRNSSFVEQYF.

Concerning this clonotype: The junction does not match germline at one end; this may be a read error. CDR3 in amino acids: CVSSMAFGASSYNEQFF. CDR3 coding DNA: TGTGTCAGCAGCATGGCCTTCGGTGCTAGCTCCTACAATGAGCAGTTCTTC. The chain recombines TRBV5-5 with TRBJ2-1; D unresolved. Germline-derived CDR1 and CDR2 are SGHKS and YYEKEE (reference sequence). The CDR3 runs to 17 residues.

This clonotype has only one observation. The missing conserved phenylalanine or tryptophan at the end of this CDR3 makes a read error likely. V and J are TRBV12-3 or TRBV12-4 and TRBJ1-6; D not certain. The CDR3 covers 14 residues. The CDR3 region has the DNA TGTACCAGCAGTCGTACAGTCTATAATTCACCCCTCCACATT. This codes for CTSSRTVYNSPLHI.

A word on this clonotype: Germline and junction disagree at one end, which may indicate a read error. The V call is TRBV12-3 or TRBV12-4, the J call TRBJ2-7; D remains unclear. The CDR3 covers 13 residues. The CDR3 nucleotides are TGTACCAGCATTATGATTCCTGCCTACGAGCAGTACTTC. Translated, it gives CTSIMIPAYEQYF.

The V call is TRBV28, the J call TRBJ2-3; a possible D gene is TRBD2 (5 bases). There are 12 residues in the CDR3. Germline CDR1 reads MDHEN; CDR2 reads SYDVKM. Deletions cut 9 bases from V and 6 bases from J, with 13 bases between. CDR3 sequence reads: CARSKLGDTQYF. Here the CDR3 DNA reads TGTGCCAGGAGCAAACTAGGGGATACGCAGTATTTT.